One and the same sample provided the 8 T cell receptor beta chains below, sequenced in a study of chemoradiotherapy in HPV16-positive cancers. Profiling relied on immunoSEQ multiplex PCR, and the TCRdb table lists in-frame clones only, not all of them. The table records about 7,000 clones, roughly 79% of them present only once. Specimen collection occurred from a patient who underwent chemoradiotherapy. These receptors were collected from a human donor with HPV-associated anogenital cancer.

This clone appeared a few times. The chain joins TRBV30 to TRBJ2-7; D call uncertain. Trimming cost V 0 bases and J 1 base, with 16 bases left between them. The length of the CDR3 is 16 residues. Germline assignment: CDR1 GTSNPN and CDR2 SVGIG (reference sequence). CDR3 loop: CAWSVHRVQRSYEQYF. The DNA for the CDR3 is TGTGCCTGGAGTGTACACCGGGTCCAACGTTCCTACGAGCAGTACTTC.

The chain has TRBV29-1 and TRBJ1-1, with unresolved D. CDR1 and CDR2 (germline): SQVTM, ANQGSEA. Deletions cut 5 bases from V and 2 bases from J, with 9 bases between. CDR3 length: 12 amino acids. The CDR3 spells CSVSFGNTEAFF. In nucleotides, the CDR3 is TGCAGCGTTTCGTTCGGAAACACTGAAGCTTTCTTT.

The V and J genes are TRBV7-2 and TRBJ2-7; TRBD2 agrees at 10 bases. Trimming cost V 4 bases and J 4 bases; bases outside gene matches: 7. This CDR3 region has 15 residues. The V gene's germline CDR1 is SGHTA and CDR2 FQGNSA. The CDR3 region has the DNA TGTGCCAGCAGCTGGAGGGCTAGCGGGAGTTACGAGCAGTACTTC. Translated: CASSWRASGSYEQYF.

This clone is a singleton in its sample. The V call is TRBV13, the J call TRBJ2-7; D is uncertain. The V end lost 2 bases, the J end lost 4 bases, and 12 bases lay between the germline ends. The length of the CDR3 is 14 residues. Germline CDR1 is PRHDT and CDR2 is FYEKMQ (reference sequence). CDR3 DNA: TGTGCCAGCAGCTTACGATTTATGAGGTACGAGCAGTACTTC. Amino acids: CASSLRFMRYEQYF.

J is TRBJ1-3 and V is TRBV5-1; D unclear. V gave up 0 bases and J gave up 4 bases, with 11 bases separating them. This CDR3 is built from 15 residues. Germline V CDR1 and CDR2: SGHRS, YFSETQ. The CDR3 region is CASSLAMATGNTIYF. CDR3 coding DNA: TGCGCCAGCAGCTTGGCCATGGCGACGGGAAACACCATATATTTT.

The table lists this clone with a count of one. The CDR3, as DNA: TGTGCCAGCACGGATGGATACGAGCAGTACTTC. Its translation is CASTDGYEQYF. This rearrangement joins TRBV6-1 to TRBJ2-7; D unclear. This CDR3 is 11 amino acids long. Deletions cut 7 bases from V and 4 bases from J, with 8 bases between. CDR1 and CDR2 from the germline V gene are MNHNS and SASEGT.

The rearrangement links TRBV7-8 to TRBJ1-1; D is undetermined. Trimming took off 2 bases at V and 0 bases at J, with 7 bases between the two ends. Looked up from germline, CDR1 is SGHVS and CDR2 is FQNEAQ. The CDR3 is made up of 14 amino acids. For the CDR3, the DNA is TGTGCCAGCAGCTTAAAGCAGTTGAACACTGAAGCTTTCTTT. Amino acids: CASSLKQLNTEAFF.

The genes are TRBV9 and TRBJ2-7, with D tentatively TRBD2 (6 bases). Trimming pared 4 bases from V and 0 bases from J, leaving 14 bases between. There are 15 residues in the CDR3. Germline V gives CDR1 SGDLS, CDR2 YYNGEE. CDR3 nucleotides: TGTGCCAGCAGCATGTACGGAGGGAGCTCCTACGAGCAGTACTTC. Translating it yields CASSMYGGSSYEQYF.